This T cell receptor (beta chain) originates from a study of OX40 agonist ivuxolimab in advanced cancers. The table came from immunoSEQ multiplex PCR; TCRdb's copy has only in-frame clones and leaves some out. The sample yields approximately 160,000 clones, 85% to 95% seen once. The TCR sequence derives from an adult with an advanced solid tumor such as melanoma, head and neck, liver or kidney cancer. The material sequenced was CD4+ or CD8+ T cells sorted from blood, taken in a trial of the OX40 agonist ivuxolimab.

The CDR3 is CASSTDPNYGYTF. CDR3 sequence (DNA): TGCGCCAGCAGCACGGACCCAAACTATGGCTACACCTTC. J is TRBJ1-2 and V is TRBV10-1; D is unresolved. V was cut by 6 bases and J by 2 bases, with 10 bases left in between. Germline CDR1 is WNHNN and CDR2 is SYGVQD (reference sequence). CDR3 length: 13 amino acids.